This is a list of T cell receptor beta chains from one sample in a study of memory CD8 T cells in hepatitis C reinfection. Assay: immunoSEQ multiplex PCR; the TCRdb copy retains only in-frame clones and omits some. Of over 50,000 clones in the sample, about nine tenths were seen once. Sequencing was performed on naive CD8+ T cells sorted from blood. Receptors originate from a man aged 18 to 35 with hepatitis C virus infection. Both conserved end residues are part of each CDR3. D genes are given only for firm matches. Only some rows state a clone size, as once, few, many or a class for expanded clones.

D: TRBD2
J: TRBJ2-1
V: TRBV7-9
size: .
CDR3: CASSSGLAGNNEQFF
DNA: TGTGCCAGCAGTTCAGGACTAGCGGGAAACAATGAGCAGTTCTTC

D: .
J: TRBJ1-1
V: TRBV11-2
size: .
CDR3: CASSAPGGVRTEAFF
DNA: TGTGCCAGCAGCGCCCCCGGCGGGGTTCGAACTGAAGCTTTCTTT

D: TRBD2
J: TRBJ2-3
V: TRBV27
size: .
CDR3: CASSPSTSGASTDTQYF
DNA: TGTGCCAGCAGCCCCTCAACTAGCGGGGCTAGCACAGATACGCAGTATTTT

D: .
J: TRBJ2-2
V: TRBV30
size: .
CDR3: CAWKQSNTGELFF
DNA: TGTGCCTGGAAACAATCGAACACCGGGGAGCTGTTTTTT

D: .
J: TRBJ2-2
V: TRBV7-8
size: .
CDR3: CASSENRGNTGELFF
DNA: TGTGCCAGCAGCGAGAACCGGGGGAACACCGGGGAGCTGTTTTTT

D: .
J: TRBJ2-2
V: TRBV28
size: once
CDR3: CASSLGLGSNTGELFF
DNA: TGTGCCAGCAGTTTGGGGCTGGGATCGAACACCGGGGAGCTGTTTTTT

D: .
J: TRBJ2-1
V: TRBV29-1
size: .
CDR3: CSVERSQNNEQFF
DNA: TGCAGCGTTGAACGGTCTCAAAACAATGAGCAGTTCTTC

D: TRBD2
J: TRBJ2-3
V: TRBV9
size: .
CDR3: CASSSREGLVPDTQYF
DNA: TGTGCCAGCAGCAGCCGTGAGGGACTAGTCCCAGATACGCAGTATTTT

D: .
J: TRBJ2-2
V: TRBV5-1
size: .
CDR3: CASSLTRVAGELFF
DNA: TGCGCCAGCAGCTTGACCAGGGTGGCCGGGGAGCTGTTTTTT

D: .
J: TRBJ2-1
V: TRBV5-6
size: .
CDR3: CASWSGASSYNEQFF
DNA: TGTGCCAGCTGGTCAGGGGCCAGCTCCTACAATGAGCAGTTCTTC

D: TRBD1
J: TRBJ1-2
V: TRBV27
size: .
CDR3: CASSGGGAWGYTF
DNA: TGTGCCAGCAGTGGAGGGGGCGCTTGGGGCTACACCTTC

D: TRBD2
J: TRBJ2-1
V: TRBV7-3
size: once
CDR3: CASSLIGLAGDLYNEQFF
DNA: TGTGCCAGCAGCTTAATCGGGTTAGCGGGAGACCTCTACAATGAGCAGTTCTTC

D: .
J: TRBJ2-2
V: TRBV11-1
size: .
CDR3: CASSLEGDTGELFF
DNA: TGTGCCAGCAGCTTAGAGGGAGACACCGGGGAGCTGTTTTTT

D: .
J: TRBJ1-2
V: TRBV27
size: .
CDR3: CASSPQAGWDPNGYTF
DNA: TGTGCCAGCAGTCCTCAGGCAGGGTGGGATCCCAATGGCTACACCTTC